The 28 T cell receptor beta chains below come from one sample, sequenced in a study of T cells expressing NK-cell markers. For each CDR3 protein, TCRdb gives one entry from its re-call of the 5' RACE reads, without DNA. Its table lists 550,000 to 600,000 distinct CDR3 sequences. Material for sequencing was blood T cells: a sorted CD56 or NKG2C T cell subset, CD4+ or CD8+ T cells, or bulk PBMC T cells (not recorded which). The receptors stem from a man between 18 and 29 years old in good health.

V and J are TRBV7-9 and TRBJ2-5. CDR1 SEHNR and CDR2 FQNEAQ come from the germline V gene (reference sequence). CDR3 size: 11 residues. The CDR3: CASTIKETQYF.

The gene calls are TRBV12-3 or TRBV12-4 and TRBJ2-1; TCRdb selects TRBD1, and the lack of DNA leaves this call unchecked. The CDR3 runs to 14 residues. The CDR3 spells CASSLFRQNAEQFF.

The chain recombines TRBV12-3 or TRBV12-4 with TRBJ2-3; TCRdb gives TRBD2 as the D gene, but with no DNA this cannot be confirmed. This CDR3 spans 19 amino acids. The CDR3: CASSLAPIVASGRLDTQYF.

This chain connects TRBV7-8 to TRBJ2-2; TCRdb proposes TRBD2, but this gene call is untestable without DNA. Germline assignment: CDR1 SGHVS and CDR2 FQNEAQ. CDR3 length: 16 amino acids. CDR3 sequence: CASSFRAGGNTGELFF.

V usage is TRBV29-1 and J usage is TRBJ2-2; TCRdb picks TRBD2, but there is no DNA to check that call. Germline CDR1 reads SQVTM; CDR2 reads ANQGSEA. The CDR3 length is 14 residues. The CDR3 here is CSVLAGERTGELFF.

This chain joins TRBV5-1 and TRBJ1-2. The CDR3 contains 14 residues. Germline loops: CDR1 SGHRS, CDR2 YFSETQ. The CDR3 loop reads CASSPTSSNYGYTF.

V gene TRBV5-4 combines with J gene TRBJ2-3; the TCRdb D gene call, TRBD2, has no DNA to confirm it. This CDR3 comprises 20 residues. Germline V gene data show CDR1 as SGHNT and CDR2 as YYREEE (reference sequence). The CDR3 loop reads CASSLEGTSGEPRFTDTQYF.

The rearrangement uses TRBV7-8 and TRBJ2-2; TCRdb names TRBD2, which stays unverified in the absence of DNA. The CDR3 covers 15 residues. CDR1 SGHVS and CDR2 FQNEAQ come from the germline V gene. CDR3 protein: CASSSRREFTGELFF.

The chain links TRBV7-2 to TRBJ2-3. Germline CDR1 SGHTA, CDR2 FQGNSA. This CDR3 region has 14 residues. The CDR3: CASSLPQRIDTQYF.

V usage is TRBV5-1 and J usage is TRBJ1-2; lacking DNA, the TRBD1 call made by TCRdb goes unchecked. The germline V gene has CDR1 SGHRS and CDR2 YFSETQ. The CDR3 has 13 residues. CDR3: CASRRAVGDGYTF.

The chain employs TRBV5-5 and TRBJ2-1; TCRdb designates TRBD2, a call that cannot be tested without DNA. Looked up from germline, CDR1 is SGHKS and CDR2 is YYEKEE (reference sequence). This CDR3 comprises 15 residues. CDR3 sequence reads: CASSTLADMYNEQFF. Looking up the rest from reference TRBV5-5 and TRBJ2-1 gives the full variable domain: DAGVTQSPTHLIKTRGQQVTLRCSPISGHKSVSWYQQVLGQGPQFIFQYYEKEERGRGNFPDRFSARQFPNYSSELNVNALLLGDSALYLCASSTLADMYNEQFFGPGTRLTVL.

This chain connects TRBV21-1 to TRBJ2-7; TCRdb's D call of TRBD2 is untestable without DNA. TRBV21-1 represents a pseudogene. The CDR3 is 15 residues long. CDR3 region: CASSNASGSGYEQYF.

The rearrangement uses TRBV6-5 and TRBJ2-2; with no DNA, the TCRdb D assignment of TRBD1 cannot be verified. This CDR3 comprises 15 residues. From germline, CDR1 is MNHEY and CDR2 SVGAGI. CDR3 residues: CASTRGRLNTGELFF.

The genes are TRBV27 and TRBJ2-1; the D gene TCRdb calls, TRBD2, cannot be checked with no DNA. The CDR3 is 15 amino acids. Germline values: CDR1 MNHEY, CDR2 SMNVEV (reference sequence). The CDR3 is CASTPGVAGINEQFF.

V is TRBV7-8 and J is TRBJ2-1. Per the germline V gene, CDR1 is SGHVS and CDR2 is FQNEAQ. This CDR3 is built from 13 residues. CDR3 protein: CASSFGRNTEQFF.

This chain connects TRBV27 to TRBJ1-5. The CDR3 has 14 residues. Germline CDR1 reads MNHEY; CDR2 reads SMNVEV (reference sequence). CDR3 sequence reads: CASRDGYSNQPQHF.

This chain connects TRBV5-1 to TRBJ2-5; TCRdb proposes TRBD2, but this gene call is untestable without DNA. Germline lookup yields CDR1 SGHRS and CDR2 YFSETQ. The CDR3 is 15 residues long. The chain's CDR3 is CASSPFMVVGETQYF.

This rearrangement joins TRBV20-1 to TRBJ2-1; TCRdb picks TRBD2, but there is no DNA to check that call. The CDR3 sequence is 19 residues long. Germline V gene sequence: CDR1 DFQATT, CDR2 SNEGSKA (reference sequence). The CDR3 reads CSAARGGLAGRGPYNEQFF.

V is TRBV11-2 and J is TRBJ2-5; TCRdb indicates TRBD2, and absent DNA this call remains unverified. The germline V gene has CDR1 SGHAT and CDR2 FQNNGV. This CDR3 is 15 amino acids long. This CDR3 reads CARSSEREYQETQYF.

This sequence joins TRBV6-2 or TRBV6-3 and TRBJ2-1; there is no DNA to check the TCRdb D call of TRBD2. The germline gives CDR1 MNHEY, CDR2 SVGEGT. This CDR3 has 16 residues. Here the CDR3 reads CASSYVREGVYNEQFF.

This rearrangement joins TRBV29-1 to TRBJ2-7. The CDR3 sequence is 11 residues long. CDR1 and CDR2 (germline): SQVTM, ANQGSEA. The CDR3 reads CSVEEGWRQYF.

The chain links TRBV20-1 to TRBJ2-1; the TCRdb D gene call, TRBD2, has no DNA to confirm it. Germline loops: CDR1 DFQATT, CDR2 SNEGSKA (reference sequence). The CDR3 has 16 residues. Here the CDR3 reads CSATTDGTSEYNEQFF.

This chain uses TRBV7-2 with TRBJ1-6; no DNA is available, so the TRBD1 call from TCRdb remains unchecked. The CDR3 has 16 residues. Germline V gene sequence: CDR1 SGHTA, CDR2 FQGNSA. CDR3 loop: CASSLEYGDKNSPLHF.

The V gene is TRBV27, the J gene TRBJ2-2; with no DNA, the TCRdb D assignment of TRBD1 cannot be verified. This CDR3 has 17 residues. From germline, CDR1 is MNHEY and CDR2 SMNVEV (reference sequence). The chain's CDR3 is CASSDFPGGLETGELFF.

The J gene is TRBJ2-4, the V gene TRBV29-1; TCRdb names TRBD2, which stays unverified in the absence of DNA. Germline V CDR1 and CDR2: SQVTM, ANQGSEA. This CDR3 spans 13 amino acids. The CDR3 is CSVVGSRGNIQYF. Complete variable domain (other parts from reference TRBV29-1 and TRBJ2-4): SAVISQKPSRDICQRGTSLTIQCQVDSQVTMMFWYRQQPGQSLTLIATANQGSEATYESGFVIDKFPISRPNLTFSTLTVSNMSPEDSSIYLCSVVGSRGNIQYFGAGTRLSVL.

The chain has TRBV4-1 and TRBJ1-5; with no DNA, the TCRdb D assignment of TRBD1 cannot be verified. In germline, CDR1 is MGHRA, CDR2 YSYEKL. The CDR3 totals 14 residues. CDR3 residues: CASSQQGFKQPQHF.

This rearrangement joins TRBV6-5 to TRBJ2-1; TCRdb names TRBD2, which stays unverified in the absence of DNA. This CDR3 is 14 amino acids long. CDR1 and CDR2 (germline): MNHEY, SVGAGI. The chain's CDR3 is CASRTNSGPVIQFF.

The V call is TRBV7-8, the J call TRBJ1-2; no DNA is available, so the TRBD1 call from TCRdb remains unchecked. The germline V gene encodes CDR1 SGHVS and CDR2 FQNEAQ. The CDR3 has 16 residues. CDR3 in amino acids: CASSLAGDRVGYGYTF. Full variable domain (outside the CDR3, taken from reference TRBV7-8 and TRBJ1-2): GAGVSQSPRYKVAKRGQDVALRCDPISGHVSLFWYQQALGQGPEFLTYFQNEAQLDKSGLPSDRFFAERPEGSVSTLKIQRTQQEDSAVYLCASSLAGDRVGYGYTFGSGTRLTVV.